The next 16 T cell receptor beta chains were all read from a single sample in a study of blood T cell repertoires in COVID-19. Using immunoSEQ multiplex PCR, the repertoire was profiled, and TCRdb retains in-frame clones only, with some absent. Found here are about 150,000 clones, around 80% of them singletons; the top ten hold over 5%. The sample comprised PBMCs or T cells enriched from blood (not recorded which). The receptors come from a woman in her 50s who had recovered from COVID-19.

The rearrangement links TRBV14 to TRBJ1-1, with no clear D. The germline V and J ends were trimmed by 3 bases and 0 bases, with 11 bases remaining between them. CDR3 length: 15 amino acids. CDR1 is SGHDN, CDR2 FVKESK, per germline. The CDR3 region is CASSQGSLMNTEAFF. Here the CDR3 DNA reads TGTGCCAGCAGCCAGGGCAGTTTAATGAACACTGAAGCTTTCTTT.

This clone was recorded many times. The rearrangement joins TRBV5-8 to TRBJ2-5, with 9 bases aligning to TRBD1. This CDR3 is built from 15 residues. The trim removed 4 bases at V and 4 bases at J, leaving 8 bases unmatched. The germline V gene encodes CDR1 SGHTS and CDR2 YDEGEE. CDR3 loop: CASSRMPTGGETQYF. In DNA form, the CDR3 reads TGTGCCAGCAGCCGAATGCCGACAGGGGGAGAGACCCAGTACTTC. The entire variable domain, with the rest obtained from reference TRBV5-8 and TRBJ2-5, is as follows: EAGVTQSPTHLIKTRGQQATLRCSPISGHTSVYWYQQALGLGLQFLLWYDEGEERNRGNFPPRFSGRQFPNYSSELNVNALELEDSALYLCASSRMPTGGETQYFGPGTRLLVL.

This clone was observed a few times. J is TRBJ1-1 and V is TRBV7-2, with D possibly TRBD1 on 5 matching bases. The V and J ends lost 4 bases and 6 bases respectively, with 18 bases between them. Germline CDR1 is SGHTA and CDR2 is FQGNSA. The CDR3 loop spans 15 amino acids. CDR3 nucleotides: TGTGCCAGCAGCTCCCTAAGCGGGGGGTTATCTGAAGCTTTCTTT. This sequence encodes CASSSLSGGLSEAFF. Filled out from reference TRBV7-2 and TRBJ1-1, the complete variable domain reads GAGVSQSPSNKVTEKGKDVELRCDPISGHTALYWYRQSLGQGLEFLIYFQGNSAPDKSGLPSDRFSAERTGGSVSTLTIQRTQQEDSAVYLCASSSLSGGLSEAFFGQGTRLTVV.

This chain uses TRBV3-1 (or the pseudogene TRBV3-2) with TRBJ1-4; 7 bases align to TRBD1. Germline values: CDR1 LGHDT, CDR2 YNNKEL (reference sequence). This CDR3 has 14 amino acids. The V segment lost 3 bases and the J segment 8 bases; nucleotides outside the gene matches: 6. This CDR3 reads CASSHRDSKEKLFF. In nucleotides, the CDR3 is TGTGCCAGCAGCCATCGGGACAGTAAGGAAAAACTGTTTTTT.

This chain links TRBV6-7 with TRBJ1-4, with D possibly matching TRBD1 (5 bases). TRBV6-7 is marked as an open reading frame, function uncertain. This CDR3 contains 13 residues. The ends were cut back, 6 bases at V and 5 bases at J, with 10 bases in the middle. The DNA for the CDR3 is TGTGCCAGCAGCGGGACTGAAAATGAAAAACTGTTTTTT. Protein product: CASSGTENEKLFF.

Only a few counts were recorded for this clone. The J gene is TRBJ1-2, the V gene TRBV23-1; weak D call: TRBD1 (6 bases). TRBV23-1 is reported as an ORF; its role is uncertain. Trimming removed 5 bases from V and 5 bases from J, with 15 bases in between. The CDR3 is 14 amino acids. CDR3 residues: CASSVIKGTYGYTF. The CDR3 DNA reads as TGCGCCAGCAGTGTCATTAAGGGGACATATGGCTACACCTTC.

The chain is built from TRBV7-9 and TRBJ1-1, with D unresolved. The CDR3 runs 14 residues. V dropped 0 bases and J dropped 2 bases, with 7 bases sitting between them. Germline assignment: CDR1 SEHNR and CDR2 FQNEAQ (reference sequence). CDR3 sequence: CASSLALENTEAFF. In nucleotides, the CDR3 is TGTGCCAGCAGCTTAGCGCTAGAAAACACTGAAGCTTTCTTT.

This clone is a singleton in its sample. The V and J genes are TRBV7-9 and TRBJ2-7; the D is unclear. Looked up from germline, CDR1 is SEHNR and CDR2 is FQNEAQ (reference sequence). The germline V and J ends were trimmed by 5 bases and 0 bases, with 8 bases remaining between them. The CDR3 covers 13 residues. For the CDR3, the DNA is TGTGCCAGCAGCAGAACAGCCTCCTACGAGCAGTACTTC. Amino acid sequence: CASSRTASYEQYF.

The chain uses TRBV19 and TRBJ2-1; 8 bases align to TRBD2. V was clipped by 0 bases and J by 7 bases; unmatched bases: 8. Germline CDR1 LNHDA, CDR2 SQIVND (reference sequence). This CDR3 spans 16 amino acids. The CDR3 loop reads CASSIEGRGGGNEQFF. The CDR3 DNA sequence: TGTGCCAGTAGTATAGAAGGACGGGGGGGCGGAAATGAGCAGTTCTTC.

V and J are TRBV28 and TRBJ2-2; no clear D. The germline V gene has CDR1 MDHEN and CDR2 SYDVKM. The V end lost 6 bases, the J end lost 4 bases, and 6 bases lay between the germline ends. The CDR3 extends over 12 amino acids. The CDR3 here is CASSPFTGELFF. The CDR3 DNA sequence: TGTGCCAGCAGCCCTTTCACCGGGGAGCTGTTTTTT.

This clone was detected only once. J is TRBJ2-2 and V is TRBV27, with 8 bases matching TRBD1. Germline-derived CDR1 and CDR2 are MNHEY and SMNVEV (reference sequence). J gave up 2 bases and V 7 bases, and 3 bases lay outside the gene matches. CDR3 size: 14 residues. CDR3 DNA: TGTGCCAGCAAGGACAGGGTAAACACCGGGGAGCTGTTTTTT. Its translation: CASKDRVNTGELFF.

The chain links TRBV10-1 to TRBJ1-3; 8 nucleotides line up with TRBD1. The CDR3 covers 17 residues. With V trimmed by 7 bases and J by 0 bases, 11 bases remained unmatched. The germline V gene encodes CDR1 WNHNN and CDR2 SYGVQD (reference sequence). CDR3 coding DNA: TGCGCCAGCACTTCGGGACAGGTCAGAAACTCTGGAAACACCATATATTTT. This codes for CASTSGQVRNSGNTIYF.

The J gene is TRBJ1-3, the V gene TRBV5-1; unclear D gene. This CDR3 contains 13 residues. V was shortened by 4 bases and J by 5 bases, with 10 bases between the two germline ends. CDR1 is SGHRS and CDR2 is YFSETQ in the germline V gene. CDR3 region: CASSAGDRNTIYF. The CDR3 DNA sequence: TGCGCCAGCAGCGCGGGAGATCGAAACACCATATATTTT. The full variable domain, with the rest looked up from reference TRBV5-1 and TRBJ1-3, is KAGVTQTPRYLIKTRGQQVTLSCSPISGHRSVSWYQQTPGQGLQFLFEYFSETQRNKGNFPGRFSGRQFSNSRSEMNVSTLELGDSALYLCASSAGDRNTIYFGEGSWLTVV.

This rearrangement joins TRBV4-1 to TRBJ1-6; 12 bases fit TRBD1. V shed 3 bases and J 10 bases; nucleotides not matched to a gene: 7. The CDR3 is made up of 16 amino acids. The V gene's germline CDR1 is MGHRA and CDR2 YSYEKL. In nucleotides, the CDR3 is TGCGCCAGCAGCCAGCCGGGACAGGGGGCTAGATCACCCCTCCACTTT. Encoded protein: CASSQPGQGARSPLHF.

There are a few counts of this clone. The chain uses TRBV2 and TRBJ1-5, with TRBD1 matching 8 bases. V trimming: 5 bases; J trimming: 6 bases; junction bases outside the gene matches: 6. The CDR3 covers 14 residues. In germline, CDR1 is SNHLY, CDR2 FYNNEI. The CDR3 loop is CASSPQGATQPQHF. The CDR3 bases are TGTGCCAGCAGTCCCCAGGGGGCTACTCAGCCCCAGCATTTT.

A note on this clone: Other nucleotide sequences in the sample specify the same CDR3. V usage is TRBV5-1 and J usage is TRBJ2-3; perhaps TRBD1 as D (6 bases). Germline V gene sequence: CDR1 SGHRS, CDR2 YFSETQ. V was pared by 0 bases and J by 3 bases, with 8 bases between. The CDR3 is made up of 14 amino acids. DNA of the CDR3: TGCGCCAGCAGCTTGGGACAGGCGACAGATACGCAGTATTTT. This sequence encodes CASSLGQATDTQYF.